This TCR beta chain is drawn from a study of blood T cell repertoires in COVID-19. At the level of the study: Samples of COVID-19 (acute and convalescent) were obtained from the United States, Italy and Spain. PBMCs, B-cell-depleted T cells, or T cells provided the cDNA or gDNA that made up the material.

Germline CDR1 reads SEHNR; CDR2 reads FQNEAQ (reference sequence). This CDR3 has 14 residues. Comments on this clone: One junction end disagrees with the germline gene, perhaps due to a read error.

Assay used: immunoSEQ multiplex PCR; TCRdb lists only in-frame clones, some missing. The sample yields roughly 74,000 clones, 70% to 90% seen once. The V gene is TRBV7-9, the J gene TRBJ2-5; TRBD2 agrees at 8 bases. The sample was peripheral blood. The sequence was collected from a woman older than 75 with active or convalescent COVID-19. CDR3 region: CASSLASGRASFHF. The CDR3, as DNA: TGTGCCAGCAGCTTAGCCTCCGGGAGGGCCTCTTTCCACTTC.